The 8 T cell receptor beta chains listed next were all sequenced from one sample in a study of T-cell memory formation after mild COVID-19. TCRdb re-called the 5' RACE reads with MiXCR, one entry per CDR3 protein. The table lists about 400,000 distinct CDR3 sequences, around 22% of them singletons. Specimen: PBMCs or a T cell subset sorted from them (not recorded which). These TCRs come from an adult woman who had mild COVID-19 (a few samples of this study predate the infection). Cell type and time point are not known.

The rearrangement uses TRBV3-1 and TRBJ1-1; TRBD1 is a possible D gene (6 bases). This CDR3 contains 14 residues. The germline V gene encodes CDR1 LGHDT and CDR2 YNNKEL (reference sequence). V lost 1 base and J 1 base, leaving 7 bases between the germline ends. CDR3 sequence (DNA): TGTGCCAGCAGCCAAGGGGGGGCGAACACTGAAGCTTTCTTT. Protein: CASSQGGANTEAFF. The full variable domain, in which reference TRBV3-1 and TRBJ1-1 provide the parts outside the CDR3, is DTAVSQTPKYLVTQMGNDKSIKCEQNLGHDTMYWYKQDSKKFLKIMFSYNNKELIINETVPNRFSPKSPDKAHLNLHINSLELGDSAVYFCASSQGGANTEAFFGQGTRLTVV.

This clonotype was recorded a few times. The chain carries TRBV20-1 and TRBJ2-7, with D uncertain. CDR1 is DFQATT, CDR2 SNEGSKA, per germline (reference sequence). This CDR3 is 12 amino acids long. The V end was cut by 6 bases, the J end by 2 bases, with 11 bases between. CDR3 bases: TGCAGTGCCCCGGTGGGGACCTACGAGCAGTACTTC. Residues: CSAPVGTYEQYF.

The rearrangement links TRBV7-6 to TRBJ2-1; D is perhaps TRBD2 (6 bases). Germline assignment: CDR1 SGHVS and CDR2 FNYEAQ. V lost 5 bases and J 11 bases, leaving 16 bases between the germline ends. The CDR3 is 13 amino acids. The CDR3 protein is CASSGGTYNKQFF. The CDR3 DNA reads TGTGCCAGCAGCGGAGGGACCTATAACAAGCAGTTCTTC. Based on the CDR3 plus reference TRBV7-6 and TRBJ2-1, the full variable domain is GAGVSQSPRYKVTKRGQDVALRCDPISGHVSLYWYRQALGQGPEFLTYFNYEAQQDKSGLPNDRFSAERPEGSISTLTIQRTEQRDSAMYRCASSGGTYNKQFFGPGTRLTVL.

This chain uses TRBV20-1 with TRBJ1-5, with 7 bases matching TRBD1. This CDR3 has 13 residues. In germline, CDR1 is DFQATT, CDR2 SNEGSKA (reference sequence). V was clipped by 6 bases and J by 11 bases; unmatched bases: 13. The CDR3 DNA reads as TGCAGTGCCCCGACAGGGTACCCTAAGGCCCAGCATTTT. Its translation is CSAPTGYPKAQHF.

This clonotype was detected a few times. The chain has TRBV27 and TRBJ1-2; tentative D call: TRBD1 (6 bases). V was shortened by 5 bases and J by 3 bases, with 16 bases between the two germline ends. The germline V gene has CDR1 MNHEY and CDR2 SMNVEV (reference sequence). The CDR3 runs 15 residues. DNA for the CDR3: TGTGCCAGCAGTCCAACGACAGGCTCGCACTATGGCTACACCTTC. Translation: CASSPTTGSHYGYTF.

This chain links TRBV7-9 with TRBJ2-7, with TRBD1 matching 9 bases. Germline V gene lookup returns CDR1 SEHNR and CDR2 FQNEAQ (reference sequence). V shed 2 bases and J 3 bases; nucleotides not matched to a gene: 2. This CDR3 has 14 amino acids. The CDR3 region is CASSLRTGVYEQYF. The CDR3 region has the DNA TGTGCCAGCAGCTTACGGACAGGGGTCTACGAGCAGTACTTC. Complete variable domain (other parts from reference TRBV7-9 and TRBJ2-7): DTGVSQNPRHKITKRGQNVTFRCDPISEHNRLYWYRQTLGQGPEFLTYFQNEAQLEKSRLLSDRFSAERPKGSFSTLEIQRTEQGDSAMYLCASSLRTGVYEQYFGPGTRLTVT.

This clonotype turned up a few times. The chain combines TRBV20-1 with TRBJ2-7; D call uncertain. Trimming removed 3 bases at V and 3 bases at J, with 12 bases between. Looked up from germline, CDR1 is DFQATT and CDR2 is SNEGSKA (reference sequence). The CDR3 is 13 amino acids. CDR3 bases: TGCAGTGCTAGCGCCCCCAGGTACTACGAGCAGTACTTC. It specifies CSASAPRYYEQYF.

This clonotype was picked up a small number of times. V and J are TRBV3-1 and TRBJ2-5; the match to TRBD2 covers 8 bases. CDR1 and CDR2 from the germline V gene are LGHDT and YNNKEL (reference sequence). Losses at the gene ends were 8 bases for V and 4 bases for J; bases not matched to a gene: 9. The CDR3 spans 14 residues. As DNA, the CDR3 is TGTGCCAGCTGGGGGCGGGGGGCCGGAGAGACCCAGTACTTC. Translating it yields CASWGRGAGETQYF.